Included here is one T cell receptor beta chain sequence, with context. Its specificity is unknown. The sample comes from a study of cytomegalovirus exposure and HLA in healthy donors. General study points: The Asian-associated ancestry cluster reportedly had fewer N-insertions than the roughly 670-donor mean in a later analysis.

It was with 60 Vbeta and 13 Jbeta primers that the PCR ran. The protocol was immunoSEQ multiplex PCR, while the TCRdb copy is restricted to in-frame clones and leaves out a portion. The sample holds about 93,000 clones, under 90% seen once. Germline CDR1 is SEHNR and CDR2 is FQNEAQ (reference sequence). With 1 base removed from V and 4 bases from J, the gap between germline ends came to 16 bases. The CDR3 extends over 16 amino acids. The chain couples TRBV7-9 to TRBJ1-2; D perhaps matches TRBD1 (5 bases). The specimen sequenced was PBMCs. This TCR derives from a man aged 45 to 65 in good health and CMV-seronegative. The CDR3 nucleotides read TGTGCCAGCAGCTTAGGCGGGGGTCGGGCTACCTATGGCTACACCTTC. It yields the protein CASSLGGGRATYGYTF.